This T cell receptor (beta chain) derives from a study of T cells in Graves' hyperthyroidism and ophthalmopathy. Study-level results: Ophthalmopathy was predicted by the model a median of around 5.9 months ahead of onset.

The source material, RNA transcripts, was used to amplify TCR beta CDR3 regions. First-round RT-PCR with HTBI primers amplified the TCR CDR3 region. TCRdb used MiXCR to reprocess the multiplex PCR reads, holding one entry per CDR3 protein. Of some 720,000 distinct CDR3 sequences in the sample, about a sixth were seen once. This clonotype was found many times. No antigen is known for it. In patients aged 18 to 65, hyperthyroidism was newly diagnosed, with duration under 2 months. Lactation, pregnancy, other autoimmune disease or uncontrolled infection excluded patients. Clinical symptoms, serum thyroxine and TRAb, thyroid ultrasound and orbital computed tomography were used for the diagnoses. The CDR3 sequence is 13 residues long. The ends were cut back, 3 bases at V and 10 bases at J, with 13 bases in the middle. The germline gives CDR1 SNHLY, CDR2 FYNNEI.

Material: blood. V and J are TRBV2 and TRBJ1-5; D not resolved. The origin of this receptor is a young man with Graves' hyperthyroidism. The CDR3 bases are TGTGCCAGCAGTGACGGGCCCCTGGGACCCCAGCATTTT. Protein sequence: CASSDGPLGPQHF.